This T cell receptor (beta chain) is from a study of CD8 T cells in ankylosing spondylitis. J lost 5 bases, V lost 2 bases, and 5 bases had no gene match. The CDR3 loop spans 14 amino acids. Germline V CDR1 and CDR2: DFQATT, SNEGSKA (reference sequence). This clonotype occurred many times. Its specificity is not known. In TCRdb, the 5' RACE reads were re-called with MiXCR into one record per CDR3 protein. This sample has fewer than 250,000 distinct CDR3 sequences, with over 9.5% found just once. Study-level findings and limits: Certain motif variants had earlier been reported in reactive arthritis synovial fluid and blood.

Source material: blood, either unsorted or a sorted T cell fraction (not recorded which). This sequence originates from a male donor with ankylosing spondylitis or in good health (not recorded which). The chain carries TRBV20-1 and TRBJ1-4; 7 bases line up with TRBD1. CDR3 in amino acids: CSARSRDSNEKLFF. In DNA form, the CDR3 reads TGCAGTGCTAGATCCAGGGACAGCAATGAAAAACTGTTTTTT.